The rows below give T cell receptor beta chains drawn from one sample of a study of shared clonotypes between healthy human individuals. The method was immunoSEQ multiplex PCR; TCRdb's version includes in-frame clones alone and lacks a portion of them. Of hundreds of thousands of clones in the sample, roughly three quarters were seen once. The sample consisted of PBMCs. These receptors were taken from a woman in her thirties or forties in good health. Some clones in this sample may be carry-over from other donors' samples. Each CDR3 is given with its conserved first and last residue. A D gene is named only where the DNA matches it firmly. Clone size is stated in some rows and not others, as once, few, many or a class when expanded.

clone size	D gene	V gene	J gene	CDR3 DNA	CDR3 protein
-	-	TRBV4-1	TRBJ2-3	TGCGCCAGCAGGGAGAAGACGGGAGCCGCTAAGACAGATACGCAGTATTTT	CASREKTGAAKTDTQYF
-	TRBD2	TRBV10-3	TRBJ2-5	TGTGCCATCAGGGAGGCTAGCGGGAGTGGGGAGACCCAGTACTTC	CAIREASGSGETQYF
-	-	TRBV5-1	TRBJ1-2	TGCGCCAGCAGCCCCGGGGAGGGAGGCTATGGCTACACCTTC	CASSPGEGGYGYTF
-	-	TRBV4-1	TRBJ1-5	TGCGCCAGCAGCCAAGAGGGGGCTCAGCCCCAGCATTTT	CASSQEGAQPQHF
-	TRBD1	TRBV29-1	TRBJ1-1	TGCAGCGGGGGACAGGGAATGAACACTGAAGCTTTCTTT	CSGGQGMNTEAFF
-	-	TRBV28	TRBJ2-1	TGTGCCAGCCAGGGCTTCTTTAGCTCCTACAATGAGCAGTTCTTC	CASQGFFSSYNEQFF
-	-	TRBV2	TRBJ2-7	TGTGCCAGCAGTCCCTCCAGGGGATCGGCCGAGCAGTACTTC	CASSPSRGSAEQYF
-	TRBD1	TRBV28	TRBJ1-1	TGTGCCAGCAGTCTTACAGGGGGGGGGAACACTGAAGCTTTCTTT	CASSLTGGGNTEAFF
-	-	TRBV19	TRBJ2-2	TGTGCCAGTAGTATGGTGCCCGGGGCGGGCACCGGGGAGCTGTTTTTT	CASSMVPGAGTGELFF
-	TRBD1	TRBV5-6	TRBJ2-7	TGTGCCAGCAGCTGGACGCGCGGACAGGGGGTAAGCTACGAGCAGTACTTC	CASSWTRGQGVSYEQYF
few	TRBD1	TRBV28	TRBJ2-6	TGTGCCAGCAGTTTTATCCAGGGGGCGGCTGGGGCCAACGTCCTGACTTTC	CASSFIQGAAGANVLTF
-	-	TRBV28	TRBJ2-1	TGTGCCAGCGTGTTGGGGGGAGCGAGGTCCTACAATGAGCAGTTCTTC	CASVLGGARSYNEQFF
-	-	TRBV13	TRBJ2-7	TGTGCCAGCAGCTTACGTTTTTTGTCCTACGAGCAGTACTTC	CASSLRFLSYEQYF
-	-	TRBV6-5	TRBJ1-3	TGTGCCAGCAGTCCAAAGTCCCCCGGAAACACCATATATTTT	CASSPKSPGNTIYF
-	TRBD2	TRBV5-1	TRBJ2-1	TGCGCCAGCAGCGGGATAGCGGGAGCCTCTAATGAGCAGTTCTTC	CASSGIAGASNEQFF
once	TRBD2	TRBV9	TRBJ2-7	TGTGCCAGCAGCGTAGCGGCTAGCGGAGCAACCTACGAGCAGTACTTC	CASSVAASGATYEQYF
-	-	TRBV10-3	TRBJ1-2	TGTGCCATCGGGTCTAGGGACGGAGCTAACTATGGCTACACCTTC	CAIGSRDGANYGYTF
-	TRBD1	TRBV28	TRBJ1-4	TGTGCCAGCATGACAGGGGTGGCTAATGAAAAACTGTTTTTT	CASMTGVANEKLFF
-	-	TRBV5-1	TRBJ2-1	TGCGCCAGCAGCCCGGGGACCACCTACAATGAGCAGTTCTTC	CASSPGTTYNEQFF
-	-	TRBV6-5	TRBJ1-4	TGTGCCAGCAGCCGTAACAGGGAATTGGGGGAAAAACTGTTTTTT	CASSRNRELGEKLFF
-	-	TRBV28	TRBJ2-7	TGTGCCACCGAGGTCGGCGGGGTGAACTACGAGCAGTACTTC	CATEVGGVNYEQYF
-	-	TRBV30	TRBJ2-5	TGTGCCTGGAGCGCAGGCGAGACCCAGTACTTC	CAWSAGETQYF
once	TRBD2	TRBV15	TRBJ2-7	TGTGCCACCAGCTCGGCGGGAGACGTCCACGAGCAGTACTTC	CATSSAGDVHEQYF
-	TRBD2	TRBV5-1	TRBJ2-1	TGCGCCAGCAGCTTGGGGACTAGCGGCTACAATGAGCAGTTCTTC	CASSLGTSGYNEQFF
many	TRBD1	TRBV7-7	TRBJ2-5	TGTGCTAGCAGCTTAGGGACAGGGGGACTGGAGACCCAGTACTTC	CASSLGTGGLETQYF
-	-	TRBV10-2	TRBJ2-7	TGCGCCAGCAGTGAGTCGGGACTGCCCGAGCAGTACTTC	CASSESGLPEQYF
-	-	TRBV6-6	TRBJ1-2	TGTGCCAGCAGTTACGAAGGACAGTTTGGCTACACCTTC	CASSYEGQFGYTF
-	-	TRBV5-4	TRBJ1-2	TGTGCCAGCAGCTTGGAGGGACAAAACTATGGCTACACCTTC	CASSLEGQNYGYTF
-	-	TRBV7-6	TRBJ2-5	TGTGCCAGCAGCCCAGGGCCCCTCGGGGAGACCCAGTACTTC	CASSPGPLGETQYF
-	-	TRBV10-3	TRBJ1-1	TGTGCCATCATGCCCGACGGCGGGGGAGGAACTGAAGCTTTCTTT	CAIMPDGGGGTEAFF
-	TRBD2	TRBV2	TRBJ2-6	TGTGCCAGCACCGGGACTAGCGGGAGGGCCACGTCTGGGGCCAACGTCCTGACTTTC	CASTGTSGRATSGANVLTF
-	-	TRBV30	TRBJ1-5	TGTGCCTCCGGACCGAACCCCAATCAGCCCCAGCATTTT	CASGPNPNQPQHF
-	-	TRBV30	TRBJ1-2	TGTGCCTGGAGTATACAGAATCGGCACACCTTC	CAWSIQNRHTF
-	-	TRBV28	TRBJ2-7	TGTGCCAGCAGTTTACAGGACTACGAGCAGTACTTC	CASSLQDYEQYF
-	-	TRBV28	TRBJ2-5	TGTGCCAGCAGTTTAATAACAGGGCGCGCCGGGGAGACCCAGTACTTC	CASSLITGRAGETQYF
-	TRBD1	TRBV5-1	TRBJ1-4	TGCGCCAGCAGCTTGCCGGCAGGGGGCGTTTATGAAAAACTGTTTTTT	CASSLPAGGVYEKLFF